This TCR beta chain was recorded in a study of T cells in Graves' hyperthyroidism and ophthalmopathy. Study observations and caveats: In blood, most of the thyroid clonotypes expanded above 0.001 were also present.

Details on this clonotype: Antigen: not known.

Amplification targeted TCR beta CDR3 regions from RNA transcripts. The study used the HTBI primer set for a first-round RT-PCR of the TCR CDR3. TCRdb called the multiplex PCR reads again in MiXCR, with one record for every CDR3 protein. The sample carries around 500,000 distinct CDR3 sequences, 14% recorded once. Aged 18 to 65, the patients had hyperthyroidism that was newly diagnosed and had lasted under 2 months. V dropped 2 bases and J dropped 3; count of bases not matched to a gene: 8. The CDR3 spans 16 residues. The clonotype originates from a woman under 30 with Graves' hyperthyroidism. The chain carries TRBV12-3 or TRBV12-4 and TRBJ2-3; the match to TRBD2 covers 7 bases. Sequenced sample: blood. DNA of the CDR3: TGTGCCAGCAGTTTACGGGGGAGGGCCCGGACAGATACGCAGTATTTT. It encodes CASSLRGRARTDTQYF.